The text below deals with one T cell receptor (beta chain). What it binds is unknown. The protocol was immunoSEQ multiplex PCR, while the TCRdb copy is restricted to in-frame clones and leaves out a portion. Among approximately 100,000 clones listed, around 82% were seen once. Autoimmune disease history or systemic immunosuppression led to patient exclusion. These data belong to a study of OX40 agonist ivuxolimab in advanced cancers. Findings of the study overall: More expanded clones were found, on average, in CD8+ than in CD4+ T cells.

Germline V gene lookup returns CDR1 DFQATT and CDR2 SNEGSKA (reference sequence). Trimming removed 5 bases at V and 0 bases at J, with 4 bases between. This CDR3 has 11 residues. The material was CD4+ or CD8+ T cells sorted from blood, obtained in a trial of the OX40 agonist ivuxolimab. The V gene is TRBV20-1, the J gene TRBJ1-1; D gene uncertain. The TCR sequence derives from an adult with an advanced solid tumor such as melanoma, head and neck, liver or kidney cancer. The CDR3 loop reads CSAPMNTEAFF. The CDR3 DNA reads TGCAGTGCTCCCATGAACACTGAAGCTTTCTTT.